These 22 T cell receptor beta chains were all obtained from the same sample, sequenced in a study of shared clonotypes between healthy human individuals. Sequencing was performed with immunoSEQ multiplex PCR; in TCRdb, only in-frame clones are kept and a portion is missing. The top ten clones hold more than 10% of a sample with about 500,000 clones, approximately 71% of them seen once. Sequenced material: PBMCs. Receptor source: a woman aged 35 to 49 in good health. Some clones in this sample may be carry-over from other donors' samples.

The gene calls are TRBV15 and TRBJ2-1; TRBD2 is a possible D gene (5 bases). V lost 5 bases, J lost 9 bases, and 17 bases lay in between. This CDR3 has 14 residues. Germline loops: CDR1 LNHNV, CDR2 YYDKDF (reference sequence). The DNA for the CDR3 is TGTGCCACCAGCGAAGGAGGTAACTCGGCTGAGCAGTTCTTC. It encodes CATSEGGNSAEQFF.

This chain joins TRBV7-2 and TRBJ2-7; tentatively, D is TRBD1 (6 bases). V was shortened by 3 bases and J by 2 bases, with 11 bases between the two germline ends. Germline assignment: CDR1 SGHTA and CDR2 FQGNSA. This CDR3 has 14 amino acids. CDR3 sequence: CASSFQGQTYEQYF. The CDR3, as DNA: TGTGCCAGCAGCTTCCAGGGACAAACCTACGAGCAGTACTTC.

This clone was detected only a few times. The genes are TRBV6-1 and TRBJ1-4; D perhaps matches TRBD1 (5 bases). Germline CDR1 MNHNS, CDR2 SASEGT. Trimming removed 0 bases from V and 8 bases from J, with 10 bases in between. The CDR3 is 14 amino acids. As DNA, the CDR3 is TGTGCCAGCAGTGAAGCCCCCGGGGGAGAAAAACTGTTTTTT. This codes for CASSEAPGGEKLFF.

J is TRBJ1-5 and V is TRBV27; D is undetermined. Deletions cut 2 bases from V and 7 bases from J, with 9 bases between. This CDR3 is 13 amino acids long. The germline V gene has CDR1 MNHEY and CDR2 SMNVEV (reference sequence). Here the CDR3 reads CASSLPMWQPQHF. DNA of the CDR3: TGTGCCAGCAGTTTACCGATGTGGCAGCCCCAGCATTTT.

CDR3 protein: CASSLDRTDTQYF. The CDR3 DNA reads as TGTGCCAGCAGTTTAGATCGCACAGATACGCAGTATTTT. The chain joins TRBV27 to TRBJ2-3; no definite D call. CDR3 length: 13 amino acids. V was pared by 2 bases and J by 1 base, with 4 bases between. CDR1 and CDR2 from the germline V gene are MNHEY and SMNVEV (reference sequence).

The chain uses TRBV7-6 and TRBJ2-3, with 10 bases aligning to TRBD2. The V gene end was trimmed by 1 base and the J gene end by 0 bases; junction bases not matched to a gene: 4. The CDR3 totals 17 residues. Germline V gene data show CDR1 as SGHVS and CDR2 as FNYEAQ. The CDR3 loop reads CASSLETSGESTDTQYF. CDR3 bases: TGTGCCAGCAGCTTAGAAACTAGCGGGGAAAGCACAGATACGCAGTATTTT.

This chain connects TRBV11-3 to TRBJ2-5; 14 bases match TRBD2. The CDR3 is made up of 17 amino acids. Germline values: CDR1 SGHNT, CDR2 YENEEA. The J segment lost 2 bases and the V segment lost 5 bases, leaving 7 bases of the junction unmatched. The CDR3 DNA is TGTGCCAGCAGCCCGGGACTAGCGGGAGTGGGGCAAGAGACCCAGTACTTC. Translated, it gives CASSPGLAGVGQETQYF. Based on the CDR3 plus reference TRBV11-3 and TRBJ2-5, the full variable domain is EAGVVQSPRYKIIEKKQPVAFWCNPISGHNTLYWYLQNLGQGPELLIRYENEEAVDDSQLPKDRFSAERLKGVDSTLKIQPAELGDSAVYLCASSPGLAGVGQETQYFGPGTRLLVL.

The chain uses TRBV28 and TRBJ2-1; 9 bases align to TRBD2. Unmatched junction bases numbered 10, after V lost 5 bases and J lost 2 bases. Per germline, CDR1 MDHEN and CDR2 SYDVKM. CDR3 length equals 17 residues. CDR3 sequence: CASSPPGASGAYNEQFF. CDR3 coding DNA: TGTGCCAGCAGTCCCCCCGGGGCTAGCGGGGCCTACAATGAGCAGTTCTTC. Based on the CDR3 plus reference TRBV28 and TRBJ2-1, the full variable domain is DVKVTQSSRYLVKRTGEKVFLECVQDMDHENMFWYRQDPGLGLRLIYFSYDVKMKEKGDIPEGYSVSREKKERFSLILESASTNQTSMYLCASSPPGASGAYNEQFFGPGTRLTVL.

On this clone: A single base is all that separates this from a far larger clone, so a read error is likely. This sample includes further DNA sequences coding for the same CDR3. This chain connects TRBV28 to TRBJ1-4; 8 bases align to TRBD1. The V and J ends lost 5 bases and 8 bases, in that order; junction bases with no gene match: 7. Germline CDR1 and CDR2: MDHEN and SYDVKM. The CDR3 has 14 amino acids. The chain's CDR3 is CASSGTGFNEKLFF. CDR3 nucleotides: TGTGCCAGCAGTGGGACAGGCTTTAACGAAAAACTGTTTTTT.

This sequence joins TRBV29-1 and TRBJ1-4; 12 positions agree with TRBD1. CDR1 SQVTM and CDR2 ANQGSEA come from the germline V gene. The trim removed 4 bases at V and 8 bases at J, leaving 5 bases unmatched. This CDR3 is 14 amino acids long. The CDR3 region has the DNA TGCAGCGTTGGGGACAGGGGGCTATACGAAAAACTGTTTTTT. Residues: CSVGDRGLYEKLFF.

The J gene is TRBJ2-5, the V gene TRBV29-1; D possibly matches TRBD1 or TRBD2 (5 bases each). V was pared by 4 bases and J by 4 bases, with 16 bases between. The CDR3 has 14 amino acids. Germline V gene lookup returns CDR1 SQVTM and CDR2 ANQGSEA. The CDR3 protein is CSVGGRLSGETQYF. For the CDR3, the DNA is TGCAGCGTTGGGGGACGGCTGTCGGGAGAGACCCAGTACTTC.

This clone has only one observation. The chain combines TRBV6-5 with TRBJ1-2, with 8 bases that match TRBD1. Trimming took 8 bases from V and 8 from J; bases not matched to a gene: 13. Germline V gene lookup returns CDR1 MNHEY and CDR2 SVGAGI. The CDR3 consists of 14 residues. The CDR3 region has the DNA TGTGCCAGCGGCTCAGGGGGCGTGGGCGGGGGCTACACCTTC. It specifies CASGSGGVGGGYTF.

V is TRBV7-8 and J is TRBJ2-1, with no clear D. The germline CDR1 and CDR2 sequences are SGHVS and FQNEAQ. The length of the CDR3 is 14 residues. V lost 5 bases to trimming and J lost 10 bases, with 18 bases between them. CDR3 coding DNA: TGTGCCAGCAGCCGCAGAGCGCTTTTGGGGGAGCAGTTCTTC. As protein: CASSRRALLGEQFF.

The chain carries TRBV4-3 and TRBJ1-2; the D gene is possibly TRBD1 (6 bases). The germline gives CDR1 LGHNA, CDR2 YSLEER. Trimming stripped 0 bases from V and 4 bases from J, with 12 bases between. CDR3 length: 15 residues. This CDR3 reads CASSQDRAGAYGYTF. In DNA form, the CDR3 reads TGCGCCAGCAGCCAAGACAGGGCGGGGGCCTATGGCTACACCTTC.

The chain carries TRBV2 and TRBJ2-6, with TRBD1 as a possible D gene (5 bases). The CDR3 is made up of 16 amino acids. Germline lookup yields CDR1 SNHLY and CDR2 FYNNEI. Trimming shortened V by 6 bases and J by 0 bases, and 12 bases separated the two germline ends. CDR3 amino acids: CASRSGMSSGANVLTF. CDR3 in DNA: TGTGCCAGCAGATCAGGGATGTCCTCTGGGGCCAACGTCCTGACTTTC. Full variable domain (missing parts from reference TRBV2 and TRBJ2-6): EPEVTQTPSHQVTQMGQEVILRCVPISNHLYFYWYRQILGQKVEFLVSFYNNEISEKSEIFDDQFSVERPDGSNFTLKIRSTKLEDSAMYFCASRSGMSSGANVLTFGAGSRLTVL.

This clone turned up a few times. This likely traces to a read error, being one base from a far larger clone. V usage is TRBV7-9 and J usage is TRBJ2-7; a weak D match, TRBD1 (5 bases). Looked up from germline, CDR1 is SEHNR and CDR2 is FQNEAQ (reference sequence). This CDR3 contains 14 residues. CDR3 coding DNA: TGTGCCAGCAGCTTAGGGCAGGGCAGGAACGAGCAGTGCTTC. Protein sequence: CASSLGQGRNEQCF.

This chain uses TRBV4-1 with TRBJ2-5; maybe TRBD2 (6 bases). Germline loops: CDR1 MGHRA, CDR2 YSYEKL. Trimming took 6 bases from V and 4 from J, leaving 12 bases between them. This CDR3 is 13 amino acids long. The CDR3 loop reads CASRPGLGETQYF. The CDR3 DNA reads TGCGCCAGCAGACCGGGACTTGGAGAGACCCAGTACTTC.

Notes on this clone: The CDR3 does not close with the conserved phenylalanine or tryptophan, likely indicating a read error. The chain carries TRBV30 and TRBJ1-1, with a possible D match to TRBD1 (5 bases). Germline assignment: CDR1 GTSNPN and CDR2 SVGIG (reference sequence). The V end lost 3 bases, the J end lost 0 bases, and 14 bases lay between the germline ends. The CDR3 covers 15 residues. The CDR3 nucleotides read TGTGCCTGGAGCGGGGGGGTTTGGGTGAACACTGAAGCTTTCTCT. The encoded protein is CAWSGGVWVNTEAFS.

The gene calls are TRBV10-3 and TRBJ1-3, with 7 positions matching TRBD1. The CDR3 is 14 residues long. Germline assignment: CDR1 ENHRY and CDR2 SYGVKD. Trimming at V came to 6 bases and at J to 0 bases, leaving 2 bases not matched to a gene. CDR3 DNA sequence: TGTGCCATCAGAGGGGACAGCTCTGGAAACACCATATATTTT. This translates into CAIRGDSSGNTIYF.

The V gene is TRBV15, the J gene TRBJ1-2; D not resolved. The CDR3 is 13 residues long. Trimming took 3 bases from V and 5 from J, leaving 10 bases between them. Germline loops: CDR1 LNHNV, CDR2 YYDKDF (reference sequence). CDR3 region: CATSRDGQYGYTF. Here the CDR3 DNA reads TGTGCCACCAGCAGGGACGGCCAATATGGCTACACCTTC.

The chain has TRBV4-1 and TRBJ2-1, with 9 nucleotides matching TRBD2. Trimming cost V 6 bases and J 9 bases; bases outside gene matches: 3. This CDR3 has 12 amino acids. CDR1 MGHRA and CDR2 YSYEKL come from the germline V gene. In DNA, the CDR3 is TGCGCCAGCAGGCGCGGGAGGGGTGAGCAGTTCTTC. It codes for CASRRGRGEQFF.

V gene TRBV4-3 combines with J gene TRBJ1-5, with 11 bases lining up with TRBD1. CDR3 length equals 19 residues. The ends lost 0 bases at V and 6 bases at J; junction bases unmatched: 13. Germline CDR1 and CDR2: LGHNA and YSLEER. CDR3: CASSQDLGQGAGLGQPQHF. The DNA of the CDR3 is TGCGCCAGCAGCCAAGATCTCGGACAGGGGGCAGGTTTGGGTCAGCCCCAGCATTTT.